The following is a T cell receptor (beta chain) sequence with its context. Original data processing: Estimation of nucleated cell counts relied on the amplification of reference gene primers. Method: immunoSEQ multiplex PCR; TCRdb's copy keeps in-frame clones and lacks some. V and J calls and clone size follow that table, whereas D and trimming were derived from the DNA. The sample carries some 210,000 clones, roughly four fifths recorded once. Germline trimming cut 4 bases from V and 4 bases from J; bases unmatched to any gene: 6. Germline lookup yields CDR1 LNHDA and CDR2 SQIVND (reference sequence). The CDR3 has 14 residues. The sample is drawn from a study of blood T cell repertoires in COVID-19. Study information: Sites in the United States, Italy and Spain provided acute and convalescent COVID-19 samples. PBMCs, B-cell-depleted T cells, or T cells were the source of the cDNA or gDNA that made up the material.

V is TRBV19 and J is TRBJ1-1; TRBD1 matches at 7 bases. The clonotype comes from a woman aged 50 to 60 with active or convalescent COVID-19. The sequenced material came from peripheral blood. CDR3 nucleotides: TGTGCCAGTAGTAGCAGGGGGGCAAGCACTGAAGCTTTCTTT. Amino acid sequence: CASSSRGASTEAFF. The whole variable domain, remainder taken from reference TRBV19 and TRBJ1-1, is DGGITQSPKYLFRKEGQNVTLSCEQNLNHDAMYWYRQDPGQGLRLIYYSQIVNDFQKGDIAEGYSVSREKKESFPLTVTSAQKNPTAFYLCASSSRGASTEAFFGQGTRLTVV.